Below, 11 T cell receptor beta chains from the same sample are listed, as sequenced in a study of CD8 T cells in ankylosing spondylitis. TCRdb itself ran the 5' RACE reads through MiXCR, one entry per CDR3 protein. The sample carries 350,000 or so distinct CDR3 sequences, roughly 14% recorded once. Input material: blood, either unsorted or a sorted T cell fraction (not recorded which). The receptors derive from a male donor with ankylosing spondylitis or in good health (not recorded which).

This sequence joins TRBV12-3 or TRBV12-4 and TRBJ1-1; the D is unclear. This CDR3 has 13 amino acids. The V end was cut by 5 bases, the J end by 5 bases, with 12 bases between. In DNA form, the CDR3 reads TGTGCCAGCAGTCCCCAGAGATTAACTGAAGCTTTCTTT. It specifies CASSPQRLTEAFF.

The V gene is TRBV6-5, the J gene TRBJ1-4, with TRBD1 matching 7 bases. CDR3 size: 14 residues. V was pared by 4 bases and J by 7 bases, with 6 bases of the junction left unmatched. The germline V gene has CDR1 MNHEY and CDR2 SVGAGI. The CDR3 nucleotides are TGTGCCAGCAGTTTCGACAGGGTTGGTGAAAAACTGTTTTTT. This encodes CASSFDRVGEKLFF.

CDR3 DNA sequence: TGCAGTGCTAGTGGACGGCTAGCGGGACGCGAGCAGTACTTC. Amino acids: CSASGRLAGREQYF. The chain is built from TRBV20-1 and TRBJ2-7, with 9 bases identical to TRBD2. Germline V CDR1 and CDR2: DFQATT, SNEGSKA (reference sequence). The CDR3 is 14 residues long. Trimming at V came to 3 bases and at J to 6 bases, leaving 9 bases not matched to a gene.

The chain uses TRBV12-3 or TRBV12-4 and TRBJ2-3; 7 bases fit TRBD2. V lost 6 bases, J lost 2 bases, and 11 bases stayed unmatched. This CDR3 spans 16 amino acids. CDR3 region: CASSRRGSGVTDTQYF. CDR3 nucleotides: TGTGCCAGCAGCCGAAGGGGCAGCGGGGTCACAGATACGCAGTATTTT.

This clonotype is a singleton in its sample. The V gene is TRBV12-3 or TRBV12-4, the J gene TRBJ2-2; D may match TRBD1 or TRBD2 (5 bases each). This CDR3 comprises 15 residues. Trimming took 7 bases from V and 8 from J, leaving 20 bases between them. The CDR3 bases are TGTGCCAGCATCTCGGGACCTCTAGAGCGTGGGGAGCTGTTTTTT. This sequence encodes CASISGPLERGELFF.

The CDR3 sequence: CASSPSISGNTIYF. CDR3 DNA: TGCGCCAGCAGCCCCAGTATCTCTGGAAACACCATATATTTT. The chain uses TRBV5-1 and TRBJ1-3, with unresolved D. This CDR3 contains 14 residues. Per germline, CDR1 SGHRS and CDR2 YFSETQ. V was trimmed by 4 bases and J by 0 bases, leaving 8 bases between them.

This clonotype appeared a few times. The rearrangement uses TRBV11-2 and TRBJ2-5; 10 nucleotides line up with TRBD2. The germline gives CDR1 SGHAT, CDR2 FQNNGV. The CDR3 runs to 15 residues. J gave up 5 bases and V 1 base, and 4 bases lay outside the gene matches. Here the CDR3 DNA reads TGTGCCAGCAGCTTAGGAGGGACTAGCGAGGAGACCCAGTACTTC. This codes for CASSLGGTSEETQYF.

This clonotype was observed a few times. This rearrangement joins TRBV3-1 to TRBJ1-3, with a tentative D call TRBD1 (6 bases). Germline lookup yields CDR1 LGHDT and CDR2 YNNKEL (reference sequence). The ends were cut back, 4 bases at V and 3 bases at J, with 10 bases in the middle. The CDR3 sequence is 14 residues long. The CDR3 nucleotides are TGTGCCAGCAGCCCCAGGGACATTGGAAACACCATATATTTT. This translates into CASSPRDIGNTIYF.

This clonotype was seen a handful of times. The rearrangement joins TRBV29-1 to TRBJ1-1; no clear D gene. The V gene lost 4 bases and the J gene lost 1 base, with 16 bases spanning the gap. The CDR3 is 15 amino acids. The germline V gene has CDR1 SQVTM and CDR2 ANQGSEA. The CDR3 loop reads CSVGFGEVPNTEAFF. As DNA, the CDR3 is TGCAGCGTTGGGTTCGGTGAGGTACCGAACACTGAAGCTTTCTTT.

This clonotype was detected a few times. V usage is TRBV10-3 and J usage is TRBJ1-1, with D perhaps matching TRBD1 (5 bases). Per the germline V gene, CDR1 is ENHRY and CDR2 is SYGVKD. This CDR3 is built from 13 residues. V gave up 6 bases and J gave up 1 base, with 9 bases separating them. The CDR3: CAISLQENTEAFF. The CDR3 bases are TGTGCCATCAGCCTACAGGAGAACACTGAAGCTTTCTTT.

The chain combines TRBV12-3 or TRBV12-4 with TRBJ2-2, with D perhaps TRBD1 (5 bases). CDR3 size: 18 residues. V lost 6 bases to trimming and J lost 1 base, with 21 bases between them. The CDR3 DNA reads TGTGCCAGCAGCCCGGGCAACCGTCGACAGAGGAACACCGGGGAGCTGTTTTTT. Protein sequence: CASSPGNRRQRNTGELFF.